The 28 T cell receptor beta chains listed next were all sequenced from one sample in a study of T cells in Graves' hyperthyroidism and ophthalmopathy (dated by TCRdb to about 2019). To prepare the library, multiplex PCR was applied. Sequencing was carried out with an Illumina HiSeq 2000. Amplification of TCR beta CDR3 regions was carried out from RNA transcripts. For the first round of RT-PCR on the TCR CDR3, the HTBI primer set was used together with the Qiagen OneStep RT-PCR kit. TCRdb ran its own pipeline on the public reads, namely fastp trimming at Q25 and MiXCR clone calling, and kept in-frame beta chains. Entries that share a CDR3 protein sequence are merged under the most common genes and DNA. The sample profile shows roughly 840,000 distinct CDR3 sequences; roughly 40% of them were found once. The ten top clones hold roughly 8.3% of the sample. The sequenced material came from blood. These receptors were collected from a man between 18 and 29 years old with Graves' hyperthyroidism.

The V gene is TRBV11-3, the J gene TRBJ1-4; perhaps TRBD1 as D (5 bases). V lost 4 bases, J lost 4 bases, and 16 bases lay in between. Germline loops: CDR1 SGHNT, CDR2 YENEEA. The CDR3 has 16 amino acids. This CDR3 is CASSSTGGGDNEKLFF. The CDR3 DNA sequence: TGTGCCAGCAGCTCGACTGGGGGAGGCGATAATGAAAAACTGTTTTTT.

At least ten counts were recorded for this clonotype. CDR3 amino acids: CASSSQGRGETQYF. CDR3 nucleotides: TGTGCCAGCAGTAGCCAGGGGCGGGGAGAGACCCAGTACTTC. The chain carries TRBV2 and TRBJ2-5; perhaps D is TRBD1 or TRBD2 (6 bases each). The CDR3 has 14 residues. Trimming took 5 bases from V and 4 from J, leaving 14 bases between them. CDR1 and CDR2 (germline): SNHLY, FYNNEI.

This clonotype was observed a handful of times. The rearrangement uses TRBV6-5 and TRBJ2-7; 7 positions agree with TRBD1. This CDR3 region has 13 residues. In germline, CDR1 is MNHEY, CDR2 SVGAGI. Germline trimming cut 2 bases from V and 5 bases from J; bases unmatched to any gene: 3. The CDR3 reads CASSYQGVDEQYF. CDR3 sequence (DNA): TGTGCCAGCAGTTACCAGGGGGTCGACGAGCAGTACTTC.

Many counts were recorded for this clonotype. The genes are TRBV6-5 and TRBJ1-6; 7 bases are a match to TRBD1. The CDR3 contains 12 residues. The junction had 2 bases not matched to a gene; V was cut back by 5 bases and J by 10 bases. Looked up from germline, CDR1 is MNHEY and CDR2 is SVGAGI. CDR3 DNA sequence: TGTGCCAGCAGTGGACAGGACTCACCCCTCCACTTT. It codes for CASSGQDSPLHF.

The sample holds many counts of this clonotype. The chain links TRBV12-3 or TRBV12-4 to TRBJ2-7; 11 bases align to TRBD2. J was trimmed by 9 bases and V by 5 bases; bases with no gene match: 6. The CDR3 spans 13 residues. This CDR3 is CASSPLAGGPQYF. In DNA, the CDR3 is TGTGCCAGCAGTCCGTTAGCGGGAGGGCCGCAGTACTTC.

This rearrangement joins TRBV3-1 to TRBJ1-1, with unresolved D. Trimming took 6 bases from V and 1 from J, leaving 15 bases between them. Germline CDR1 LGHDT, CDR2 YNNKEL (reference sequence). The CDR3 totals 15 residues. The CDR3 protein is CASSRVGFGNTEAFF. CDR3 sequence (DNA): TGTGCCAGCAGTAGGGTCGGGTTTGGGAACACTGAAGCTTTCTTT.

This clonotype was counted a few times. The gene calls are TRBV7-8 and TRBJ1-5; perhaps TRBD1 as D (5 bases). This CDR3 spans 16 amino acids. Germline assignment: CDR1 SGHVS and CDR2 FQNEAQ. Trimming shortened V by 7 bases and J by 0 bases, and 16 bases separated the two germline ends. CDR3 region: CASTRGRAYSNQPQHF. CDR3 nucleotides: TGTGCCAGCACCCGGGGCAGAGCTTATAGCAATCAGCCCCAGCATTTT. Complete variable domain (other parts from reference TRBV7-8 and TRBJ1-5): GAGVSQSPRYKVAKRGQDVALRCDPISGHVSLFWYQQALGQGPEFLTYFQNEAQLDKSGLPSDRFFAERPEGSVSTLKIQRTQQEDSAVYLCASTRGRAYSNQPQHFGDGTRLSIL.

The rearrangement joins TRBV14 to TRBJ2-7; no reliable D call. CDR3 length equals 14 residues. Deletions cut 0 bases from V and 3 bases from J, with 9 bases between. Per the germline V gene, CDR1 is SGHDN and CDR2 is FVKESK. The DNA for the CDR3 is TGTGCCAGCAGCCAAGATGTAGGGTACTACGAGCAGTACTTC. Protein product: CASSQDVGYYEQYF.

This clonotype was counted at least ten times. This chain joins TRBV7-9 and TRBJ2-7, with D unclear. V was clipped by 2 bases and J by 2 bases, with 10 bases between them. The CDR3 length is 14 residues. Germline V gene sequence: CDR1 SEHNR, CDR2 FQNEAQ (reference sequence). In DNA form, the CDR3 reads TGTGCCAGCAGCTTAAGTCGGGTACCCTACGAGCAGTACTTC. Protein: CASSLSRVPYEQYF.

This chain uses TRBV20-1 with TRBJ1-1; 9 bases fit TRBD1. The V segment lost 1 base and the J segment 0 bases; nucleotides outside the gene matches: 6. Germline loops: CDR1 DFQATT, CDR2 SNEGSKA (reference sequence). CDR3 length: 16 residues. CDR3 amino acids: CSARGADRGMNTEAFF. Written as DNA, the CDR3 is TGCAGTGCTAGAGGGGCTGACAGGGGGATGAACACTGAAGCTTTCTTT.

A few counts support this clonotype. CDR3 sequence (DNA): TGTGCCAGCAGTCAAGACAGGGAGGGGCTCGGGGAGCAGTACTTC. It specifies CASSQDREGLGEQYF. The chain combines TRBV7-6 with TRBJ2-7, with D perhaps matching TRBD1 or TRBD2 (7 bases each). From germline, CDR1 is SGHVS and CDR2 FNYEAQ. The CDR3 consists of 15 residues. V was pared by 6 bases and J by 7 bases, with 22 bases between.

The DNA of the CDR3 is TGCAGCGTTGAAGCTAGCGGGGGGGAGCTGTTTTTT. As protein: CSVEASGGELFF. This rearrangement joins TRBV29-1 to TRBJ2-2, with 8 bases identical to TRBD2. Trimming took 1 base from V and 8 from J; bases not matched to a gene: 0. Germline V gene lookup returns CDR1 SQVTM and CDR2 ANQGSEA. The CDR3 covers 12 residues.

V and J are TRBV10-3 and TRBJ1-2; TRBD1 matches at 12 bases. V gave up 6 bases and J gave up 4 bases; unmatched junction bases: 6. Germline-derived CDR1 and CDR2 are ENHRY and SYGVKD. The CDR3 loop spans 15 amino acids. Here the CDR3 DNA reads TGTGCCATCAGAGGGACAGGGGGCGATCGCTATGGCTACACCTTC. This codes for CAIRGTGGDRYGYTF.

This clonotype was observed a handful of times. The chain recombines TRBV7-9 with TRBJ2-5; D gene uncertain. Germline CDR1 and CDR2: SEHNR and FQNEAQ (reference sequence). The germline V and J ends were trimmed by 1 base and 10 bases, with 13 bases remaining between them. The CDR3 contains 13 residues. CDR3 loop: CASSLGTDIGQYF. The CDR3 DNA reads TGTGCCAGCAGCTTAGGGACGGATATTGGCCAGTACTTC.

This clonotype was recorded many times. The chain combines TRBV2 with TRBJ1-1; D is uncertain. The V end lost 6 bases, the J end lost 5 bases, and 13 bases lay between the germline ends. Germline-derived CDR1 and CDR2 are SNHLY and FYNNEI. The CDR3 covers 13 residues. Here the CDR3 DNA reads TGTGCCAGCAGCGGGCACGAGTCAACTGAAGCTTTCTTT. It codes for CASSGHESTEAFF.

This clonotype was observed once. A much larger clone differs by one base, so this may be a read error. This chain connects TRBV2 to TRBJ1-6, with 8 bases fitting TRBD1. Trimming cost V 11 bases and J 3 bases; bases outside gene matches: 9. Germline V CDR1 and CDR2: SNHLY, FYNNEI. CDR3 size: 15 residues. The CDR3 here is CAGNPTGGYNSPLHF. CDR3 coding DNA: TGTGCCGGCAATCCTACAGGGGGCTATAATTCACCCCTCCACTTT.

This chain uses TRBV4-1 with TRBJ2-5, with 14 bases fitting TRBD2. Per germline, CDR1 MGHRA and CDR2 YSYEKL. This CDR3 spans 16 amino acids. The J segment lost 5 bases and the V segment lost 4 bases, leaving 6 bases of the junction unmatched. The CDR3 is CASSPGTSGRRETQYF. CDR3 nucleotide sequence: TGCGCCAGCAGCCCCGGGACTAGCGGGAGACGTGAGACCCAGTACTTC.

This clonotype was seen a handful of times. This sequence joins TRBV11-3 and TRBJ1-3, with no clear D. Trimming cost V 2 bases and J 0 bases, with 8 bases left between them. CDR3 length equals 15 residues. Germline V lookup: CDR1 SGHNT, CDR2 YENEEA. The CDR3 loop is CASSLRGTSGNTIYF. The DNA for the CDR3 is TGTGCCAGCAGCTTACGGGGAACCTCTGGAAACACCATATATTTT. Looking up the rest from reference TRBV11-3 and TRBJ1-3 gives the full variable domain: EAGVVQSPRYKIIEKKQPVAFWCNPISGHNTLYWYLQNLGQGPELLIRYENEEAVDDSQLPKDRFSAERLKGVDSTLKIQPAELGDSAVYLCASSLRGTSGNTIYFGEGSWLTVV.

This clonotype was detected ten times or more. V is TRBV29-1 and J is TRBJ1-1; D may be TRBD1 (6 bases). Trimming pared 6 bases from V and 7 bases from J, leaving 18 bases between. Germline V gene sequence: CDR1 SQVTM, CDR2 ANQGSEA. This CDR3 spans 13 amino acids. Written as DNA, the CDR3 is TGCAGCGTGGGTAAGGGGGATTCCCGTGAAGCTTTCTTT. Encoded protein: CSVGKGDSREAFF.

At least ten counts were recorded for this clonotype. Its ends do not fully match the called genes, so a read error is possible. The rearrangement uses TRBV7-3 and TRBJ1-1; 7 nucleotides align to TRBD1. In germline, CDR1 is SGHTA, CDR2 FQGTGA. The CDR3 runs to 16 residues. The CDR3 spells CASSLTNRQGPTEAFF. The CDR3 region has the DNA TGTGCCAGCAGCCTAACAAACAGACAGGGCCCGACGGAAGCTTTCTTT. Looking up the rest from reference TRBV7-3 and TRBJ1-1 gives the full variable domain: GAGVSQTPSNKVTEKGKYVELRCDPISGHTALYWYRQSLGQGPEFLIYFQGTGAADDSGLPNDRFFAVRPEGSVSTLKIQRTERGDSAVYLCASSLTNRQGPTEAFFGQGTRLTVV.

There are many counts of this clonotype. The chain uses TRBV12-3 or TRBV12-4 and TRBJ1-2; a weak D match, TRBD1 (6 bases). V dropped 6 bases and J dropped 4 bases, with 9 bases sitting between them. The CDR3 spans 12 residues. CDR3 amino acids: CASRDSPYGYTF. For the CDR3, the DNA is TGTGCCAGCAGGGACAGTCCCTATGGCTACACCTTC.

On this clonotype: At one of its ends the junction is not consistent with the germline gene, which may arise from a read error. The CDR3 reads CSVVRQLNSEAFF. CDR3 nucleotides: TGCAGCGTTGTCAGACAACTGAACTCTGAAGCTTTCTTT. The chain has TRBV29-1 and TRBJ1-1; D gene ambiguous. The CDR3 is made up of 13 amino acids. CDR1 and CDR2 (germline): SQVTM, ANQGSEA. Supplemented by reference TRBV29-1 and TRBJ1-1, the full variable domain reads SAVISQKPSRDICQRGTSLTIQCQVDSQVTMMFWYRQQPGQSLTLIATANQGSEATYESGFVIDKFPISRPNLTFSTLTVSNMSPEDSSIYLCSVVRQLNSEAFFGQGTRLTVV.

This clonotype was seen a handful of times. This rearrangement joins TRBV9 to TRBJ1-2, with TRBD1 identical over 12 bases. CDR3 length equals 16 residues. Germline loops: CDR1 SGDLS, CDR2 YYNGEE. J gave up 8 bases and V 0 bases, and 8 bases lay outside the gene matches. CDR3 DNA: TGTGCCAGCAGCGTAGGGGGCGGGACAGGGGGCGGCGGCTACACCTTC. The encoded protein is CASSVGGGTGGGGYTF. Variable domain in full (rest from reference TRBV9 and TRBJ1-2): DSGVTQTPKHLITATGQRVTLRCSPRSGDLSVYWYQQSLDQGLQFLIQYYNGEERAKGNILERFSAQQFPDLHSELNLSSLELGDSALYFCASSVGGGTGGGGYTFGSGTRLTVV.

Regarding this clonotype: This clone may be a read error of a much larger clone one base away. The chain couples TRBV15 to TRBJ2-7, with D perhaps assigned TRBD1 or TRBD2 (5 bases each). Germline-derived CDR1 and CDR2 are LNHNV and YYDKDF (reference sequence). The CDR3 runs to 12 residues. CDR3 in amino acids: CATSIRGRERYF. The CDR3 DNA sequence: TGTGCCACCAGCATAAGGGGACGCGAGCGGTACTTC.

This clonotype was picked up many times. The chain links TRBV7-8 to TRBJ1-3; D gene uncertain. V was clipped by 5 bases and J by 0 bases, with 14 bases between them. Germline V CDR1 and CDR2: SGHVS, FQNEAQ. This CDR3 comprises 16 residues. CDR3 region: CASSPTHKSSGNTIYF. For the CDR3, the DNA is TGTGCCAGCAGCCCCACTCATAAGTCCTCTGGAAACACCATATATTTT.

Only a few counts were recorded for this clonotype. This rearrangement joins TRBV5-1 to TRBJ2-2; D is tentatively TRBD1 or TRBD2 (6 bases each). CDR3 length: 14 amino acids. Trimming took off 9 bases at V and 5 bases at J, with 17 bases between the two ends. In germline, CDR1 is SGHRS, CDR2 YFSETQ. The CDR3 DNA sequence: TGCGCCACCACCTTCGGGGGCAATACCGGGGAGCTGTTTTTT. As protein: CATTFGGNTGELFF.

V is TRBV29-1 and J is TRBJ1-3, with D tentatively TRBD1 (6 bases). The CDR3 has 12 residues. From germline, CDR1 is SQVTM and CDR2 ANQGSEA. The ends were cut back, 4 bases at V and 7 bases at J, with 11 bases in the middle. The CDR3 DNA follows: TGCAGCGTTGGGGGGGGCCTGAACACCATATATTTT. It encodes CSVGGGLNTIYF. Using reference TRBV29-1 and TRBJ1-3 for the parts outside the CDR3, the full variable domain is SAVISQKPSRDICQRGTSLTIQCQVDSQVTMMFWYRQQPGQSLTLIATANQGSEATYESGFVIDKFPISRPNLTFSTLTVSNMSPEDSSIYLCSVGGGLNTIYFGEGSWLTVV.

The chain combines TRBV12-3 or TRBV12-4 with TRBJ1-5; TRBD1 matches at 10 bases. V gave up 5 bases and J gave up 7 bases; unmatched junction bases: 8. The CDR3 runs 15 residues. The CDR3 DNA is TGTGCCAGCAGTCAACGGACAGGGGGGTGGCAGCCCCAGCATTTT. It specifies CASSQRTGGWQPQHF.